The next 11 T cell receptor beta chains were all read from a single sample in a study of regulatory dendritic cells for organ transplantation. Measured with immunoSEQ multiplex PCR; TCRdb has only the in-frame clones, and not every one. The sample has fewer than 40,000 clones, about nine tenths seen once; the top ten hold over 0.1%. Sequencing was carried out using naive CD8+ T cells from blood. Noted subset: CD45RA+ naive T cells. The receptors stem from a human donor in good health.

This chain uses TRBV5-8 with TRBJ2-1; D is possibly TRBD1 (5 bases). The CDR3 has 12 amino acids. Germline CDR1 and CDR2: SGHTS and YDEGEE. Trimming removed 1 base at V and 12 bases at J, with 11 bases between. In DNA, the CDR3 is TGTGCCAGCAGCTTGTGGGGCAGTAGGCAGTTCTTC. It is translated as CASSLWGSRQFF.

The chain links TRBV7-2 to TRBJ2-6; D may correspond to TRBD1 or TRBD2 (5 bases each). Trimming removed 2 bases from V and 4 bases from J, with 21 bases in between. CDR1 and CDR2 (germline): SGHTA, FQGNSA. The length of the CDR3 is 19 residues. The CDR3, as DNA: TGTGCCAGCAGCTTACTGGGGGTGTCTCTGTTAGGAGGGGCCAACGTCCTGACTTTC. Protein product: CASSLLGVSLLGGANVLTF.

This chain connects TRBV7-3 to TRBJ1-2; D is uncertain. V was clipped by 6 bases and J by 1 base, with 21 bases between them. The CDR3 consists of 17 residues. Germline loops: CDR1 SGHTA, CDR2 FQGTGA. CDR3 in amino acids: CASSLKLLRTFNYGYTF. CDR3 nucleotide sequence: TGTGCCAGCAGTTTGAAACTTCTCCGTACGTTTAACTATGGCTACACCTTC.

The DNA of the CDR3 is TGTGCCAGCAGCTTAACCAGTAAAAATGAGCAGTTCTTC. Its translation is CASSLTSKNEQFF. The chain has TRBV7-2 and TRBJ2-1; unclear D gene. Trimming cost V 2 bases and J 7 bases, with 9 bases left between them. Germline CDR1 reads SGHTA; CDR2 reads FQGNSA. CDR3 length: 13 residues.

The chain links TRBV6-5 to TRBJ1-4; 9 nucleotides align to TRBD1. The V gene's germline CDR1 is MNHEY and CDR2 SVGAGI. J lost 8 bases, V lost 0 bases, and 7 bases had no gene match. There are 16 residues in the CDR3. CDR3 DNA sequence: TGTGCCAGCAGTTACTCGGGGGACAGGGTTAAAGAAAAACTGTTTTTT. It translates to CASSYSGDRVKEKLFF.

The chain joins TRBV28 to TRBJ1-5; TRBD1 is a possible D gene (6 bases). Germline V lookup: CDR1 MDHEN, CDR2 SYDVKM. The CDR3 totals 13 residues. Trimming took 3 bases from V and 8 from J, leaving 11 bases between them. The CDR3 loop reads CASSLLTGEPQHF. For the CDR3, the DNA is TGTGCCAGCAGTTTGTTGACAGGTGAGCCCCAGCATTTT.

The chain links TRBV29-1 to TRBJ2-7; tentatively, D is TRBD1 (6 bases). Per the germline V gene, CDR1 is SQVTM and CDR2 is ANQGSEA. CDR3 length equals 13 residues. Between the trimmed V and J ends, which lost 5 bases and 0 bases, there was a span of 11 bases. Written as DNA, the CDR3 is TGCAGCGTTTTAACAGGGAGCTCCTACGAGCAGTACTTC. Its protein product is CSVLTGSSYEQYF.

This sequence joins TRBV18 and TRBJ1-2; 9 bases align to TRBD1. J was trimmed by 3 bases and V by 5 bases; bases with no gene match: 7. CDR3 length: 15 residues. Germline V gene lookup returns CDR1 KGHSH and CDR2 LQKENI. DNA for the CDR3: TGTGCCAGCTCATCCCCGGGACAGGGCGACTATGGCTACACCTTC. Its protein is CASSSPGQGDYGYTF.

V usage is TRBV10-3 and J usage is TRBJ2-7; 9 bases are shared with TRBD2. The V gene's germline CDR1 is ENHRY and CDR2 SYGVKD. This CDR3 is built from 13 residues. With V trimmed by 3 bases and J by 5 bases, 2 bases remained unmatched. As DNA, the CDR3 is TGTGCCATCAGTGAAGGGACTAGCCACGAGCAGTACTTC. This codes for CAISEGTSHEQYF.

The gene calls are TRBV9 and TRBJ2-3; no definite D call. Germline V gene data show CDR1 as SGDLS and CDR2 as YYNGEE. The CDR3 has 14 amino acids. V was pared by 1 base and J by 3 bases, with 9 bases between. The DNA of the CDR3 is TGTGCCAGCAGCGTAAACGAGGCGACAGATACGCAGTATTTT. It translates to CASSVNEATDTQYF.

The chain combines TRBV27 with TRBJ2-7; no clear D. The CDR3 runs to 12 residues. Germline lookup yields CDR1 MNHEY and CDR2 SMNVEV (reference sequence). Deletions cut 6 bases from V and 8 bases from J, with 14 bases between. The CDR3, as DNA: TGTGCCAGCAGAGACGGGCCGGGTCAGCAGTACTTC. Protein sequence: CASRDGPGQQYF.